Listed below are T cell receptor beta chains from one sample, sequenced in a study of control samples from healthy donors and cancer patients. Profiled with immunoSEQ multiplex PCR; TCRdb holds only in-frame clones, not every one. The sample lists under 65,000 clones; approximately 86% were seen once. Sequences were obtained from PBMCs. These receptors were obtained from a woman aged 45-60 years with lung cancer. Both conserved end residues are part of each CDR3. The order of the fields is V gene, D gene, J gene, clone size, CDR3 protein, CDR3 DNA. D genes are given only for firm matches. Rows may omit the clone size; those that give it use once, few, many or a size class.

TRBV29-1	TRBD1	TRBJ1-2	-	CSAPLTGRYGYTF	TGCAGCGCACCATTGACAGGGCGCTATGGCTACACCTTC
TRBV11-2	-	TRBJ2-5	-	CASSLFAGRETQYF	TGTGCCAGCAGCTTATTCGCTGGGAGGGAGACCCAGTACTTC
TRBV19	-	TRBJ1-1	-	CASSKNREVNTEAFF	TGTGCCAGTAGTAAGAATCGGGAGGTGAACACTGAAGCTTTCTTT
TRBV6-4	TRBD1	TRBJ1-5	-	CASSDWGQGALGQPQHF	TGTGCCAGCAGTGACTGGGGACAGGGGGCACTTGGTCAGCCCCAGCATTTT
TRBV6-5	TRBD2	TRBJ2-5	-	CASRIASGGSETQYF	TGTGCCAGCAGGATTGCTAGCGGGGGTTCAGAGACCCAGTACTTC
TRBV10-3	TRBD1	TRBJ1-2	-	CAIRGGQGEGGYTF	TGTGCCATCAGGGGCGGACAGGGGGAAGGTGGCTACACCTTC
TRBV28	TRBD1	TRBJ2-7	-	CASSLNQGAGEQYF	TGTGCCAGCAGTTTAAATCAGGGGGCGGGTGAGCAGTACTTC
TRBV6-4	-	TRBJ1-1	-	CASSDSPGGTEAFF	TGTGCCAGCAGTGACTCACCCGGAGGAACTGAAGCTTTCTTT
TRBV12-3/TRBV12-4	-	TRBJ2-2	-	CASSLGDTGELFF	TGTGCCAGCAGTTTAGGCGATACCGGGGAGCTGTTTTTT
TRBV2	-	TRBJ2-3	-	CASSDPAASTDTQYF	TGTGCCAGCAGTGACCCCGCCGCTAGCACAGATACGCAGTATTTT
TRBV5-6	TRBD1	TRBJ2-3	-	CASSGGTGGQDTQYF	TGTGCCAGCAGCGGAGGGACAGGGGGACAAGATACGCAGTATTTT
TRBV6-5	-	TRBJ1-5	once	CASSYNRYQPQHF	TGTGCCAGCAGTTACAACAGGTATCAGCCCCAGCATTTT
TRBV3-1/TRBV3-2	-	TRBJ2-2	-	CASSQYTGELFF	TGTGCCAGCAGCCAGTACACCGGGGAGCTGTTTTTT
TRBV29-1	-	TRBJ2-1	-	CSVLGGESDEQFF	TGCAGCGTACTCGGGGGTGAGAGCGATGAGCAGTTCTTC
TRBV6-6	-	TRBJ2-1	-	CASSWGADEQFF	TGTGCCAGCAGTTGGGGGGCGGACGAGCAGTTCTTC
TRBV7-2	-	TRBJ1-5	-	CASSPSGGGGQPQHF	TGTGCCAGCAGCCCGTCTGGGGGGGGTGGTCAGCCCCAGCATTTT
TRBV2	-	TRBJ1-1	-	CASSLDGFTEAFF	TGTGCCAGCAGTTTGGACGGCTTCACTGAAGCTTTCTTT
TRBV19	-	TRBJ1-2	once	CASSRAYPNYGYTF	TGTGCCAGTAGTCGGGCGTATCCTAACTATGGCTACACCTTC
TRBV28	-	TRBJ2-7	-	CASSFSGKEAYGQYF	TGTGCCAGCAGTTTCTCCGGGAAAGAGGCCTACGGGCAGTACTTC
TRBV7-3	-	TRBJ2-2	-	CASSLILGATTGELFF	TGTGCCAGCAGCTTAATTCTGGGAGCGACCACCGGGGAGCTGTTTTTT
TRBV12-3/TRBV12-4	-	TRBJ2-5	-	CASSLTSGGAQYF	TGTGCCAGCAGTTTAACAAGCGGAGGGGCCCAGTACTTC
TRBV6-8	-	TRBJ2-7	-	CASSCKGLYEQYF	TGTGCCAGCAGTTGTAAGGGCCTCTACGAGCAGTACTTC
TRBV6-5	TRBD1	TRBJ2-2	-	CASRQGEANTGELFF	TGTGCCAGCCGACAGGGCGAGGCTAACACCGGGGAGCTGTTTTTT
TRBV4-1	-	TRBJ2-7	-	CASSHSSGTVEGEQYF	TGTGCCAGCAGCCATTCCTCCGGGACAGTGGAGGGGGAGCAGTACTTC
TRBV5-1	TRBD2	TRBJ2-3	-	CASSSMRRGTTDTQYF	TGCGCCAGCAGCAGCATGCGGCGGGGGACCACAGATACGCAGTATTTT
TRBV11-2	-	TRBJ1-1	-	CASSLKPGVNTEAFF	TGTGCCAGCAGCTTAAAACCGGGGGTGAACACTGAAGCTTTCTTT
TRBV6-2/TRBV6-3	-	TRBJ1-6	-	CASSPSDFFGSPLHF	TGTGCCAGCAGTCCGTCGGACTTCTTCGGGTCACCCCTCCACTTT
TRBV7-2	-	TRBJ1-6	-	CASSYLQITSPLHF	TGTGCCAGCAGCTATCTTCAGATTACTTCACCCCTCCACTTT
TRBV5-5	TRBD1	TRBJ2-2	-	CASSDDRGRGGELFF	TGTGCCAGCAGCGACGACAGGGGGCGGGGCGGGGAGCTGTTTTTT
TRBV5-1	-	TRBJ2-7	-	CASSSSGPSYEQYF	TGCGCCAGCAGCTCTTCGGGACCCTCCTACGAGCAGTACTTC
TRBV4-1	-	TRBJ1-1	-	CASSLKDTNTEAFF	TGCGCCAGCAGCCTAAAGGACACGAACACTGAAGCTTTCTTT
TRBV6-5	-	TRBJ2-3	few	CASSDSRTDTQYF	TGTGCCAGCAGCGACTCACGCACAGATACGCAGTATTTT
TRBV7-8	TRBD1	TRBJ2-1	once	CASRPGTVPYEQFF	TGTGCCAGCAGGCCCGGGACAGTCCCCTATGAGCAGTTCTTC
TRBV18	-	TRBJ1-3	-	CASSPFKGSGNTIYF	TGTGCCAGCTCACCATTTAAGGGTTCTGGAAACACCATATATTTT
TRBV19	-	TRBJ1-5	-	CASSIQPNQPQHF	TGTGCCAGTAGTATACAACCCAATCAGCCCCAGCATTTT
TRBV7-9	TRBD1	TRBJ2-5	once	CASSPGTVQETQYF	TGTGCCAGCAGCCCCGGGACAGTTCAAGAGACCCAGTACTTC
TRBV5-4	TRBD1	TRBJ2-2	-	CAIPGQGVMNTGELFF	TGTGCCATCCCGGGACAGGGGGTGATGAACACCGGGGAGCTGTTTTTT
TRBV19	TRBD1	TRBJ2-5	-	CASSGRQGPQETQYF	TGTGCCAGTAGTGGGCGACAGGGTCCACAAGAGACCCAGTACTTC
TRBV18	-	TRBJ1-1	-	CASSPKGAQNTEAFF	TGTGCCAGCTCACCAAAGGGAGCCCAAAACACTGAAGCTTTCTTT
TRBV18	-	TRBJ1-6	-	CASSFSGQRDNSPLHF	TGTGCCAGCTCATTTAGTGGACAGAGGGACAATTCACCCCTCCACTTT
TRBV19	-	TRBJ1-2	-	CASSIDRRDYGYTF	TGTGCCAGTAGTATAGATCGCAGAGACTATGGCTACACCTTC
TRBV11-2	TRBD1	TRBJ2-3	once	CASSSWERTGGQWDTQYF	TGTGCCAGCAGCTCATGGGAGAGGACAGGGGGCCAGTGGGATACGCAGTATTTT